What follows describes a single TCR beta chain. Its antigen is still unknown. These data originate in a study of cytomegalovirus exposure and HLA in healthy donors. Notes on the study in general: Accurate predictions that matched the HLA-A and HLA-B alleles of most subjects were reportedly made from TCR beta sequences. The listing of roughly 160 TCR beta chains classed them as cytomegalovirus-associated. Segments of the TCR beta V type were, in most cases, productive about 87% or about 30% of the time in an earlier analysis.

The PCR had 60 Vbeta and 13 Jbeta primers. The data were produced by immunoSEQ multiplex PCR, yet TCRdb's version contains in-frame clones alone and is incomplete. The sample consists of about 140,000 clones, about 79% of them appearing once. The material sequenced was PBMCs. The clonotype originates from a man aged 35 to 55 in good health and CMV-seropositive.

The CDR3 sequence is CASSFFSGRAREQFF. As DNA, the CDR3 is TGTGCCAGCAGTTTCTTTAGCGGGAGGGCGCGGGAGCAGTTCTTC. V gene TRBV28 combines with J gene TRBJ2-1, with 11 positions matching TRBD2. Germline CDR1 reads MDHEN; CDR2 reads SYDVKM. This CDR3 is built from 15 residues. After removal of 3 bases from V and 10 bases from J, the junction contained 8 bases not matched to a gene.